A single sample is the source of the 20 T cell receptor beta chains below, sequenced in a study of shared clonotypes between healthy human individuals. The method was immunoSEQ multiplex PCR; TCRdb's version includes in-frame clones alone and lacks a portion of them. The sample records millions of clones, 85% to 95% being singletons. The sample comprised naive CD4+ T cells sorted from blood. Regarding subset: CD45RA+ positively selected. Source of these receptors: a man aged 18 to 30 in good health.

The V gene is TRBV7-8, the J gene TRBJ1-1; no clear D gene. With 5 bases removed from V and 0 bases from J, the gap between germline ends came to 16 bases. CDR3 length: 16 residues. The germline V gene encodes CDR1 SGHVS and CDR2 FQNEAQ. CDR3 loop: CASSLSQRGMNTEAFF. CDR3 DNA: TGTGCCAGCAGCCTCTCCCAGCGGGGTATGAACACTGAAGCTTTCTTT.

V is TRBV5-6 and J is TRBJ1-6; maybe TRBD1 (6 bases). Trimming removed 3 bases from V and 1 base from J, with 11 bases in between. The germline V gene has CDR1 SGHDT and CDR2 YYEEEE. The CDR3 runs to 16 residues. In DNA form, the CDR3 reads TGTGCCAGCAGCTCCTCGGACAGTTCCTATAATTCACCCCTCCACTTT. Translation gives CASSSSDSSYNSPLHF.

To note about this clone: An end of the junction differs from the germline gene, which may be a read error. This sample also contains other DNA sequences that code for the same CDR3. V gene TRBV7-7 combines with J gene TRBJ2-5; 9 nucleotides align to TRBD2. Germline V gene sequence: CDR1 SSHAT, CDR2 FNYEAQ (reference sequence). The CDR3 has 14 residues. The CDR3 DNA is TGTGCTAGCAGCCGTAGCGGGGGCCAAGAGACCCAGTACTTC. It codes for CASSRSGGQETQYF.

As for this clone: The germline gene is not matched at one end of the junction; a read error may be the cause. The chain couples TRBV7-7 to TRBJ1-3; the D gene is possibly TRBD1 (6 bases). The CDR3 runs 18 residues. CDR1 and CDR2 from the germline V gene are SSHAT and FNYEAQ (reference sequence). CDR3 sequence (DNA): TGTGCTAGCAGCTTAGCCCGAACAACAGGGTACTCTGGAAACACCATATATTTT. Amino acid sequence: CASSLARTTGYSGNTIYF.

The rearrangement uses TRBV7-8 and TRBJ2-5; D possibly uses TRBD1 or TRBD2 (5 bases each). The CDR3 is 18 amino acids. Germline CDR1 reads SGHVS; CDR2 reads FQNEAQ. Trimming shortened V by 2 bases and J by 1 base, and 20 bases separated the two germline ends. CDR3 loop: CASSLYHNRGSLQETQYF. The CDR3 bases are TGTGCCAGCAGCTTATATCACAACCGGGGCAGCCTCCAAGAGACCCAGTACTTC.

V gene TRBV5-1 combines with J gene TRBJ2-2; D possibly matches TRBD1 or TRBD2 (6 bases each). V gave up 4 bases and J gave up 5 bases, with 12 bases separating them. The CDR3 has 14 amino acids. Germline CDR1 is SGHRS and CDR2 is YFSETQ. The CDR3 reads CASSLRGETGELFF. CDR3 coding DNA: TGCGCCAGCAGCCTAAGGGGGGAGACCGGGGAGCTGTTTTTT.

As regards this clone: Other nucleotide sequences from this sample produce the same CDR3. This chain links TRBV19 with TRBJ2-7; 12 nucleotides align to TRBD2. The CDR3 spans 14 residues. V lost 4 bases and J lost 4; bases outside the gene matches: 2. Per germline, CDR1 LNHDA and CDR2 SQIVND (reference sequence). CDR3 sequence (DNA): TGTGCCAGTAGTAGGACTAGCGGGACTTACGAGCAGTACTTC. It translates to CASSRTSGTYEQYF.

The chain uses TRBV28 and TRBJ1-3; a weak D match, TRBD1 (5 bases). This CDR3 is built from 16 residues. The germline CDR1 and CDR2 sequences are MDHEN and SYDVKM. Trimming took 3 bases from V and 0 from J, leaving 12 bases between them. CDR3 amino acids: CASSLIGDTSGNTIYF. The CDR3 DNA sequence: TGTGCCAGCAGTTTGATAGGGGATACCTCTGGAAACACCATATATTTT.

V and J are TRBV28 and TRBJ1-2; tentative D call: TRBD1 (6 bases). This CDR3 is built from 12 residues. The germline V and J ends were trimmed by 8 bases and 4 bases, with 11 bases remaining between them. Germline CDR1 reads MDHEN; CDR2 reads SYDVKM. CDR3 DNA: TGTGCCAGCCTAGGGGGGTTCTATGGCTACACCTTC. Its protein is CASLGGFYGYTF.

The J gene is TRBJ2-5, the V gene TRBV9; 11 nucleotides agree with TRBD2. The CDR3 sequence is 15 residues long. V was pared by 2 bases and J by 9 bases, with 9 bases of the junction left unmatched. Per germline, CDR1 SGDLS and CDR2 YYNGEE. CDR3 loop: CASSVSGRALGAQYF. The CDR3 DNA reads TGTGCCAGCAGCGTTAGCGGGAGGGCCCTCGGAGCCCAGTACTTC. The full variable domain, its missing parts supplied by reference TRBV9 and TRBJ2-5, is DSGVTQTPKHLITATGQRVTLRCSPRSGDLSVYWYQQSLDQGLQFLIQYYNGEERAKGNILERFSAQQFPDLHSELNLSSLELGDSALYFCASSVSGRALGAQYFGPGTRLLVL.

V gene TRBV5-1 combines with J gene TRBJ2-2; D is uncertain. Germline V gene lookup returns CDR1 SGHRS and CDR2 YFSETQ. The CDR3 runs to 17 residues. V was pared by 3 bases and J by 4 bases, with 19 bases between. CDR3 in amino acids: CASSSRLLGKSTGELFF. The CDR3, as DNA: TGCGCCAGCAGCTCCCGCCTCCTAGGAAAGAGCACCGGGGAGCTGTTTTTT.

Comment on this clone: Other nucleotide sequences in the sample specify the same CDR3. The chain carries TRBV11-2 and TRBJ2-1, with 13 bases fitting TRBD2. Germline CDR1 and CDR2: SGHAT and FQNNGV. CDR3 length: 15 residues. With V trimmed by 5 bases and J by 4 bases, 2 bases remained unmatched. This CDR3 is CASSLTSGGYNEQFF. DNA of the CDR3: TGTGCCAGCAGCCTGACTAGCGGGGGGTACAATGAGCAGTTCTTC.

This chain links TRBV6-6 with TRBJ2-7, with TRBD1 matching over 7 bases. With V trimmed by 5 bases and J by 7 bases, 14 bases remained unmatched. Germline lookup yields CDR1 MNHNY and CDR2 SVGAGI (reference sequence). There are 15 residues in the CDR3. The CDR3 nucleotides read TGTGCCAGCAGTCCGGGACAGAGAAAAGGTTGGGAGCAGTACTTC. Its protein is CASSPGQRKGWEQYF.

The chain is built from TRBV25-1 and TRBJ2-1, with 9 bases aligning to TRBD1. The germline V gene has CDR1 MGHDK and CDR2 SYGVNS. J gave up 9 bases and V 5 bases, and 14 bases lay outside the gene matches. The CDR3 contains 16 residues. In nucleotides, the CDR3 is TGTGCCAGCAGTATTACGGACAGGGGAGGGCCCGGTGAGCAGTTCTTC. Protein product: CASSITDRGGPGEQFF.

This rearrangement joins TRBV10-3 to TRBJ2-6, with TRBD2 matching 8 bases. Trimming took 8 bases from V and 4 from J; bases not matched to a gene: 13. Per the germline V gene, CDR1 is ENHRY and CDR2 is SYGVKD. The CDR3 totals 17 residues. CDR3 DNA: TGTGCCATCCCGGGGGGGAGGGCCCAGAAGGGGGCCAACGTCCTGACTTTC. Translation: CAIPGGRAQKGANVLTF.

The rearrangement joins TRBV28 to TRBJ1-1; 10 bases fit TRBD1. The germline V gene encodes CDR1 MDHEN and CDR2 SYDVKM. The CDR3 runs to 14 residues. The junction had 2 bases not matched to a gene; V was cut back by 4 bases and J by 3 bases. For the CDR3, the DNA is TGTGCCAGCAGTTCCGGGACAGGGGACACTGAAGCTTTCTTT. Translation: CASSSGTGDTEAFF.

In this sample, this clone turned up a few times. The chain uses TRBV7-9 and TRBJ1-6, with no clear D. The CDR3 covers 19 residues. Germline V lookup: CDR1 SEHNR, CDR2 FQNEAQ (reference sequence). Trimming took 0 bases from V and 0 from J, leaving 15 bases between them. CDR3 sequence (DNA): TGTGCCAGCAGCTTAGCAGCGGCGGAAAGCCGCTCCTATAATTCACCCCTCCACTTT. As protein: CASSLAAAESRSYNSPLHF.

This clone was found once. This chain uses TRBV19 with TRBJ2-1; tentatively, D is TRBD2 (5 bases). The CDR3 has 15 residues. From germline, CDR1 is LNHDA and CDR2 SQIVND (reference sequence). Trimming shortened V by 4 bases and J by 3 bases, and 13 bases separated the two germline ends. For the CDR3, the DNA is TGTGCCAGTAGTAACCCGAGCGGCCGCTACAATGAGCAGTTCTTC. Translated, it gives CASSNPSGRYNEQFF.

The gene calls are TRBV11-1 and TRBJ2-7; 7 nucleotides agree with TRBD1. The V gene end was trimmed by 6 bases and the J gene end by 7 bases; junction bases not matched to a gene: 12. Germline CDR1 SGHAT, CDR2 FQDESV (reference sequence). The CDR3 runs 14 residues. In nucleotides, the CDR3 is TGTGCCAGCAGAGGAGACAGGGTTTTTGGGGAGCAGTACTTC. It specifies CASRGDRVFGEQYF. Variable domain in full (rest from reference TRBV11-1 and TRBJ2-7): EAEVAQSPRYKITEKSQAVAFWCDPISGHATLYWYRQILGQGPELLVQFQDESVVDDSQLPKDRFSAERLKGVDSTLKIQPAELGDSAMYLCASRGDRVFGEQYFGPGTRLTVT.

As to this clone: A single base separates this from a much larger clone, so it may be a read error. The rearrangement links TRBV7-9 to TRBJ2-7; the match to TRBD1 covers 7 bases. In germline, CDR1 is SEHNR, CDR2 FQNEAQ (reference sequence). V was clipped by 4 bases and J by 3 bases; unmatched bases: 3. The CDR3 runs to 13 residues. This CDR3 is CASSYRDSYEQYF. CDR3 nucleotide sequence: TGTGCCAGCAGCTACCGGGACAGCTACGAGCAGTACTTC.